These T cell receptor beta chains were read from a single sample in a study of T cell repertoires in aging, cancer and after chemotherapy. One entry per CDR3 protein results from TCRdb running MiXCR on the multiplex PCR reads. The table records about 2,500 distinct CDR3 sequences, 59% of them present only once. The sequenced sample consisted of blood. Receptors originate from a human donor with a blood cancer. Both conserved end residues are part of each CDR3. The D gene is left open where the match is weak. Clone size is given for some rows only: seen once, a few or many times, or a class if the clone is expanded.

>TRBJ1-2|.|16|TRBD1|TRBV11-1
TGTGACAGCAGCTTAGGGGGACAGGAGTACCTCTATGGCTACACCTTC
CDSSLGGQEYLYGYTF
>TRBJ2-2|few|16|TRBD2|TRBV6-5
TGTGCCAGCAGTCTCGCCCCTAGCGGTTCAACCGGGGAGCTGTTTTTT
CASSLAPSGSTGELFF
>TRBJ2-7|few|14|TRBD2|TRBV10-3
TGTGCCATCAGGGACACCCCGGGGGGAAGCGAGCAGTACTTC
CAIRDTPGGSEQYF
>TRBJ2-5|.|12|.|TRBV6-6
TGTGCCAGCGAGACGTCAGGAGAGACCCAGTACTTC
CASETSGETQYF
>TRBJ2-7|few|15|TRBD1|TRBV6-5
TGTGCCAGCAGTTATTATGGACAGGGGGCATACGAGCAGTACTTC
CASSYYGQGAYEQYF
>TRBJ2-7|.|15|TRBD1|TRBV6-6
TGTGCCAGCAGGCAAAGTCAGGGGGCGGGTTACGAGCAGTACTTC
CASRQSQGAGYEQYF
>TRBJ2-7|.|15|TRBD1|TRBV30
TGTGCCTGGAGTGTACGGGGCCAGGGGGCCGACGAGCAGTACTTC
CAWSVRGQGADEQYF
>TRBJ2-5|few|14|.|TRBV6-5
TGTGCCAGCAGCCCCGAGGGCGGACGAGAGACCCAGTACTTC
CASSPEGGRETQYF
>TRBJ2-3|.|14|.|TRBV10-3
TGTGCCACCTACTGGACAGATCGCACAGATACGCAGTATTTT
CATYWTDRTDTQYF
>TRBJ1-5|once|15|.|TRBV7-2
TGTGCCAGCAGCTTACTACAGGGTCTAGGTCTGCCCCAGCATTTT
CASSLLQGLGLPQHF
>TRBJ2-1|few|16|.|TRBV6-5
TGTGCCAGCAGCCGCCCCGGTTTTAGGGGGGCCAATGAGCAGTTCTTC
CASSRPGFRGANEQFF
>TRBJ2-5|.|14|.|TRBV4-3
TGCGCCAGCAGCCAAGGGGTAGGAGCGCGAACCCAGTACTTC
CASSQGVGARTQYF
>TRBJ2-1|.|12|.|TRBV7-2
TGTGCCAGTCGTTACTCCTACAATGAGCAGTTCTTC
CASRYSYNEQFF
>TRBJ1-3|.|16|TRBD1|TRBV20-1
TGCAGTGCTAAGTCTGGGACAGGGGGCTTGGGCAGCACCATATATTTT
CSAKSGTGGLGSTIYF
>TRBJ2-7|.|14|.|TRBV6-2/TRBV6-3
TGTGCCAGCAGGGGTCCGGGACTTATCTACGAGCAGTACTTC
CASRGPGLIYEQYF
>TRBJ2-7|.|15|TRBD2|TRBV6-1
TGTGCCAGCAGTGCCCGATTTAGCGGGAGATACGAGCAGTACTTC
CASSARFSGRYEQYF
>TRBJ2-6|few|17|.|TRBV6-2/TRBV6-3
TGTGCCAGCAGTTCGGCTAGTGGGGGCTCTGGGGCCAACGTCCTGACTTTC
CASSSASGGSGANVLTF
>TRBJ2-3|.|12|.|TRBV12-3/TRBV12-4
TGTGCCAGCAGTTTATTCACAGATACGCAGTATTTT
CASSLFTDTQYF
>TRBJ1-2|.|16|.|TRBV12-3/TRBV12-4
TGTGCCAGCAGTTTGGCCCTTGGTAGTGGAGGCTATGGCTACACCTTC
CASSLALGSGGYGYTF
>TRBJ1-1|few|15|TRBD1|TRBV6-5
TGTGCCAGCAGTTCCGGACAGGGGGGTTCGGGGAGAGCTTTCTTT
CASSSGQGGSGRAFF
>TRBJ2-5|few|17|TRBD2|TRBV5-4
TGTGCCAGCAGCTTGAGGCTAGCGGGAGGGCCTTCGGAGACCCAGTACTTC
CASSLRLAGGPSETQYF
>TRBJ2-3|few|18|TRBD1|TRBV20-1
TGCAGTGCTCCCGGGGGGACAGGGAGGGATACTAGCACAGATGGGCAGTATTTT
CSAPGGTGRDTSTDGQYF
>TRBJ1-6|.|16|TRBD1|TRBV5-4
TGTGCCAGCAGCTTGGCCGGGACAGGGATGAATTCACCCCTCCACTTT
CASSLAGTGMNSPLHF
>TRBJ1-3|few|13|.|TRBV6-5
TGTGCCAGCAGCGAAGGCTCTGGAAACACCATATATTTT
CASSEGSGNTIYF
>TRBJ1-2|.|15|.|TRBV27
TGTGCCAGCAGTAGAGACCGGGAAAGGTGGGGAGGCTACACCTTC
CASSRDRERWGGYTF
>TRBJ2-4|few|15|TRBD2|TRBV7-2
TGTGCCAGCAGCCCTAGCGGGAGGGTGGCAAACATTCAGTACTTC
CASSPSGRVANIQYF
>TRBJ2-5|.|12|TRBD2|TRBV6-2/TRBV6-3
TGTGCCAGTCGGGGGGAGCGGGAGACCCAGTACTTC
CASRGERETQYF
>TRBJ2-1|.|16|.|TRBV10-3
TGTGCCATCAGTGAGGTGAGGGCAGGAGTGGACAATGAGCAGTTCTTC
CAISEVRAGVDNEQFF
>TRBJ2-5|.|15|TRBD2|TRBV20-1
TGCAGTGCTCCTAGGACTAGCGGGGGGGCTGAGACCCAGTACTTC
CSAPRTSGGAETQYF
>TRBJ2-1|.|14|.|TRBV30
TGTGCCTGGAGTCTGACGGGAACCTACAATGAGCAGTTCTTC
CAWSLTGTYNEQFF
>TRBJ2-7|medium-sized|12|TRBD1|TRBV6-5
TGTGCCAGCAGGGCCGGGACAGGGGAGCAGTACTTC
CASRAGTGEQYF
>TRBJ1-5|.|16|TRBD1|TRBV6-5
TGTGCCAGCAGTTACAGGGACAGGGGAGACAATCAGCCCCAGCATTTT
CASSYRDRGDNQPQHF
>TRBJ2-3|.|15|TRBD2|TRBV10-3
TGTGCCATTAGCGGCGGGAGGGCCCGGAGAGATACGCAGTATTTT
CAISGGRARRDTQYF
>TRBJ1-1|.|13|TRBD1|TRBV30
TGTGCCTGGGAGCCGACAGGGGGCACTGAAGCTTTCTTT
CAWEPTGGTEAFF
>TRBJ2-3|.|13|TRBD2|TRBV11-1
TGTGCCAGCAGCTTACGCGGGGGAGATACGCAGTATTTT
CASSLRGGDTQYF
>TRBJ1-2|.|13|.|TRBV7-6
TGTGCCAGCAGGGGATTCAGGGTGGGTGGCTACACCTTC
CASRGFRVGGYTF
>TRBJ1-2|.|13|.|TRBV7-2
TGTGCCAGCAGCTGGGACACCTTCTATGGCTACACCTTC
CASSWDTFYGYTF
>TRBJ2-5|.|13|TRBD2|TRBV6-1
TGTGCCAGCCTTCTAGCGGGCTTAGAGACCCAGTACTTC
CASLLAGLETQYF
>TRBJ2-7|.|11|.|TRBV6-5
TGTGCCATCAGCCGCAACTACGAGCAGTACTTC
CAISRNYEQYF
>TRBJ2-7|.|13|TRBD1|TRBV6-5
TGTGCCATCAGACAGGGGGTCGGGAACGAGCAGTACTTC
CAIRQGVGNEQYF
>TRBJ2-7|.|16|TRBD1|TRBV6-5
TGTGCCAGCAGCCCCCCATGGACAGGGATAGTCTACGAGCAGTACTTC
CASSPPWTGIVYEQYF
>TRBJ2-1|.|11|.|TRBV19
TGTGCCAGCTGGCAGGGAAATGAGCAGTTCTTC
CASWQGNEQFF
>TRBJ2-5|few|12|.|TRBV6-5
TGTGCCAGCACCTCCCCGGCAGAGACCCAGTACTTC
CASTSPAETQYF
>TRBJ2-7|few|13|.|TRBV30
TGTGCCTGGAAGACCATCGGGGCCCCCGAGCAGTACTTC
CAWKTIGAPEQYF
>TRBJ2-7|.|16|TRBD1|TRBV7-9
TGTGCCAGCAGCGTGGACGCCGGGACAGGGCTCTACGAGCAGTACTTC
CASSVDAGTGLYEQYF
>TRBJ2-5|few|15|.|TRBV6-5
TGTGCCAGCAGTTACTCGGGGGTGCTCGGAGAGACCCAGTACTTC
CASSYSGVLGETQYF
>TRBJ2-7|few|14|.|TRBV30
TGTGCCTGGAAGTATGGACAGTTGTCCTACGAGCAGTACTTC
CAWKYGQLSYEQYF
>TRBJ2-5|.|16|TRBD2|TRBV5-4
TGTGCCAGCAGCACCTGGCGGGGGACCTACCAAGAGACCCAGTACTTC
CASSTWRGTYQETQYF
>TRBJ2-3|hyperexpanded|13|.|TRBV30
TGTGCCTGGAGTCCTGGACACACAGATACGCAGTATTTT
CAWSPGHTDTQYF
>TRBJ2-3|few|15|.|TRBV6-5
TGTGCCAGCAGTTATACAGGGACCAGCACAGATACGCAGTATTTT
CASSYTGTSTDTQYF
>TRBJ1-2|few|12|.|TRBV6-5
TGTGCCAGCAGTTCCGGGTCTATGGGCTACACCTTC
CASSSGSMGYTF
>TRBJ2-1|few|15|TRBD1|TRBV6-5
TGTGCCAGCAGTTTCGCACAGGGGGCCGACAATGAGCAGTTCTTC
CASSFAQGADNEQFF
>TRBJ1-3|once|13|.|TRBV30
TGTGCCTGGAGGTTCTATTCTGGAAACACCATATATTTT
CAWRFYSGNTIYF